This is a list of T cell receptor beta chains from one sample in a study of T cell changes during pregnancy in multiple sclerosis. The assay was immunoSEQ multiplex PCR, and TCRdb's table has in-frame clones only and misses some. This table has just under 80,000 clones, around 93% appearing once. The source material was peripheral blood, sampled in the second trimester of pregnancy. These receptors were taken from a female donor in good health, enrolled as a control in a pregnancy study. Both conserved end residues are part of each CDR3. The order of the fields is V gene, clone size, J gene, D gene, CDR3 protein, CDR3 DNA. D genes are given only for firm matches. Rows may omit the clone size; those that give it use once, few, many or a size class.

V: TRBV11-2; size: .; J: TRBJ1-1; D: TRBD1; CDR3: CASSPQTGAETEAFF; DNA: TGTGCCAGCAGCCCCCAGACAGGGGCGGAAACTGAAGCTTTCTTT
V: TRBV11-2; size: .; J: TRBJ1-5; D: .; CDR3: CASSRDGNKNQPQHF; DNA: TGTGCCAGCAGCCGCGACGGGAATAAAAATCAGCCCCAGCATTTT
V: TRBV19; size: .; J: TRBJ2-7; D: .; CDR3: CASRIGAGATDEQYF; DNA: TGTGCCAGTAGGATCGGAGCAGGGGCTACTGACGAGCAGTACTTC
V: TRBV5-6; size: .; J: TRBJ2-3; D: TRBD2; CDR3: CASSFGLAGLDTQYF; DNA: TGTGCCAGCAGCTTCGGACTAGCGGGGCTAGATACGCAGTATTTT
V: TRBV13; size: .; J: TRBJ2-7; D: .; CDR3: CASSLGSGEVSIGEQYF; DNA: TGTGCCAGCAGCTTAGGATCGGGGGAAGTTTCGATCGGCGAGCAGTACTTC
V: TRBV9; size: .; J: TRBJ1-1; D: .; CDR3: CASSPQPGGVPEAFF; DNA: TGTGCCAGCAGCCCCCAGCCCGGGGGTGTCCCTGAAGCTTTCTTT
V: TRBV7-2; size: .; J: TRBJ1-6; D: .; CDR3: CASSLGQDNSPLHF; DNA: TGTGCCAGCAGCTTAGGACAGGATAATTCACCCCTCCACTTT
V: TRBV27; size: .; J: TRBJ2-3; D: TRBD2; CDR3: CASSWGGTSDTQYF; DNA: TGTGCCAGCAGTTGGGGGGGTACCTCAGATACGCAGTATTTT
V: TRBV4-1; size: once; J: TRBJ1-1; D: .; CDR3: CASSQGAGVAFF; DNA: TGCGCCAGCAGCCAAGGGGCAGGGGTAGCTTTCTTT
V: TRBV5-5; size: once; J: TRBJ1-2; D: TRBD1; CDR3: CASSPHAGTGRQYGYTF; DNA: TGTGCCAGCAGCCCTCATGCCGGGACAGGGAGGCAGTATGGCTACACCTTC
V: TRBV11-3; size: .; J: TRBJ1-1; D: TRBD1; CDR3: CASSLEQGAPTEAFF; DNA: TGTGCCAGCAGCTTAGAGCAGGGGGCGCCCACTGAAGCTTTCTTT
V: TRBV27; size: .; J: TRBJ1-5; D: TRBD1; CDR3: CASMTVRDRALNQPQHF; DNA: TGTGCCAGCATGACCGTAAGGGACAGGGCCTTGAATCAGCCCCAGCATTTT
V: TRBV6-1; size: .; J: TRBJ1-2; D: .; CDR3: CASSGRGYTF; DNA: TGTGCCAGCAGTGGGAGGGGCTACACCTTC
V: TRBV29-1; size: .; J: TRBJ2-1; D: TRBD2; CDR3: CSGLAGTNYNEQFF; DNA: TGCAGCGGGTTAGCGGGGACCAACTACAATGAGCAGTTCTTC
V: TRBV19; size: .; J: TRBJ1-1; D: .; CDR3: CASSPQQNTEAFF; DNA: TGTGCCAGTAGTCCCCAACAGAACACTGAAGCTTTCTTT
V: TRBV7-2; size: .; J: TRBJ2-5; D: TRBD2; CDR3: CASSLSTSGGQETQYF; DNA: TGTGCCAGCAGCTTAAGTACTAGCGGGGGACAAGAGACCCAGTACTTC
V: TRBV4-2; size: .; J: TRBJ1-4; D: TRBD1; CDR3: CASSPGQGGTNEKLFF; DNA: TGTGCCAGCAGCCCCGGACAGGGGGGAACTAATGAAAAACTGTTTTTT
V: TRBV4-3; size: .; J: TRBJ1-4; D: .; CDR3: CASSQDFGGGRSHEKLFF; DNA: TGCGCCAGCAGCCAAGATTTTGGGGGGGGGCGATCGCATGAAAAACTGTTTTTT
V: TRBV7-9; size: .; J: TRBJ1-2; D: .; CDR3: CASSLAQNPNYGYTF; DNA: TGTGCCAGCAGCTTAGCCCAGAACCCTAACTATGGCTACACCTTC
V: TRBV27; size: .; J: TRBJ2-1; D: TRBD2; CDR3: CASSLRGGSYNEQFF; DNA: TGTGCCAGCAGTTTACGCGGGGGGTCCTACAATGAGCAGTTCTTC
V: TRBV5-4; size: once; J: TRBJ2-4; D: TRBD2; CDR3: CASSSGTSGGQLAKNIQYF; DNA: TGTGCCAGCAGCTCCGGGACTAGCGGGGGGCAGCTAGCCAAAAACATTCAGTACTTC
V: TRBV19; size: .; J: TRBJ1-5; D: TRBD1; CDR3: CASTSSWTGHYNQPQHF; DNA: TGTGCCAGTACCTCATCCTGGACAGGGCACTACAATCAGCCCCAGCATTTT
V: TRBV5-1; size: .; J: TRBJ1-1; D: TRBD1; CDR3: CASSLTGTAMNTEAFF; DNA: TGCGCCAGCAGCTTGACCGGGACAGCTATGAACACTGAAGCTTTCTTT
V: TRBV2; size: .; J: TRBJ1-2; D: .; CDR3: CASSAQVYGYTF; DNA: TGTGCCAGCAGTGCACAGGTCTATGGCTACACCTTC
V: TRBV10-3; size: .; J: TRBJ1-1; D: .; CDR3: CAIRDSNKGDTEAFF; DNA: TGTGCCATCAGAGATTCAAATAAAGGAGACACTGAAGCTTTCTTT
V: TRBV5-1; size: .; J: TRBJ1-1; D: TRBD1; CDR3: CASSMRGPNTEAFF; DNA: TGCGCCAGCAGCATGAGGGGGCCGAACACTGAAGCTTTCTTT
V: TRBV30; size: .; J: TRBJ2-7; D: .; CDR3: CAWAYTEAYEQYF; DNA: TGTGCCTGGGCCTACACGGAGGCCTACGAGCAGTACTTC
V: TRBV6-6; size: .; J: TRBJ1-2; D: .; CDR3: CASTFIENYGYTF; DNA: TGTGCCAGCACCTTTATCGAGAACTATGGCTACACCTTC
V: TRBV2; size: .; J: TRBJ1-1; D: TRBD1; CDR3: CASGDRGLEAFF; DNA: TGTGCCAGCGGGGACAGGGGGCTGGAAGCTTTCTTT
V: TRBV19; size: .; J: TRBJ1-1; D: TRBD1; CDR3: CASSTTGANTEAFF; DNA: TGTGCCAGTAGTACGACAGGGGCGAACACTGAAGCTTTCTTT
V: TRBV9; size: .; J: TRBJ2-5; D: .; CDR3: CASSVHSWGPGETQYF; DNA: TGTGCCAGCAGCGTGCACTCGTGGGGGCCCGGGGAGACCCAGTACTTC
V: TRBV6-1; size: .; J: TRBJ1-5; D: .; CDR3: CASSEAASRGGNQPQHF; DNA: TGTGCCAGCAGTGAAGCGGCCAGTCGAGGAGGCAATCAGCCCCAGCATTTT
V: TRBV9; size: .; J: TRBJ2-3; D: .; CDR3: CASTPGVWETDTQYF; DNA: TGTGCCAGCACTCCGGGGGTGTGGGAAACAGATACGCAGTATTTT
V: TRBV19; size: .; J: TRBJ2-1; D: TRBD2; CDR3: CASRIGTSGGNEQFF; DNA: TGTGCCAGTAGGATTGGGACTAGCGGGGGGAATGAGCAGTTCTTC
V: TRBV9; size: .; J: TRBJ1-1; D: .; CDR3: CASSVEPDMNTEAFF; DNA: TGTGCCAGCAGCGTAGAACCAGACATGAACACTGAAGCTTTCTTT
V: TRBV19; size: few; J: TRBJ1-2; D: .; CDR3: CASRDGNYGYTF; DNA: TGTGCCAGTAGAGACGGGAACTATGGCTACACCTTC
V: TRBV7-6; size: .; J: TRBJ1-2; D: TRBD1; CDR3: CASSLEGQGAYGYTF; DNA: TGTGCCAGCAGCTTAGAAGGACAGGGCGCCTATGGCTACACCTTC
V: TRBV4-1; size: .; J: TRBJ2-5; D: .; CDR3: CASSQDTGQETQYF; DNA: TGCGCCAGCAGCCAAGACACCGGCCAAGAGACCCAGTACTTC
V: TRBV11-3; size: .; J: TRBJ2-1; D: TRBD2; CDR3: CASGSGSSGAYNEQFF; DNA: TGTGCCAGCGGAAGCGGGTCTAGCGGGGCCTACAATGAGCAGTTCTTC
V: TRBV4-3; size: once; J: TRBJ2-3; D: TRBD2; CDR3: CASSPGLASTDTQYF; DNA: TGCGCCAGCAGCCCGGGACTAGCGAGCACAGATACGCAGTATTTT
V: TRBV5-8; size: .; J: TRBJ1-5; D: .; CDR3: CASSRALTAANQPQHF; DNA: TGTGCCAGCAGCCGGGCCCTGACAGCCGCTAATCAGCCCCAGCATTTT
V: TRBV9; size: .; J: TRBJ2-4; D: .; CDR3: CASSVGGEQNIQYF; DNA: TGTGCCAGCAGCGTAGGTGGTGAGCAAAACATTCAGTACTTC
V: TRBV6-5; size: .; J: TRBJ1-1; D: TRBD1; CDR3: CASSDPGTGMTFF; DNA: TGTGCCAGCAGTGACCCCGGGACAGGGATGACTTTCTTT
V: TRBV25-1; size: .; J: TRBJ1-2; D: TRBD1; CDR3: CASTRQGTGYTF; DNA: TGTGCCAGCACACGACAGGGGACTGGCTACACCTTC
V: TRBV7-9; size: .; J: TRBJ2-7; D: .; CDR3: CASSPRTSSYEQYF; DNA: TGTGCCAGCAGTCCCCGGACAAGTTCCTACGAGCAGTACTTC
V: TRBV7-2; size: .; J: TRBJ2-5; D: TRBD1; CDR3: CASSLEWGDRGETQYF; DNA: TGTGCCAGCAGCTTAGAGTGGGGGGACAGGGGAGAGACCCAGTACTTC
V: TRBV7-3; size: .; J: TRBJ1-2; D: .; CDR3: CASSLDGATGYTF; DNA: TGTGCCAGCAGCTTAGACGGAGCTACTGGCTACACCTTC
V: TRBV9; size: .; J: TRBJ1-1; D: TRBD1; CDR3: CASSGGQGGSEAFF; DNA: TGTGCCAGCAGCGGTGGACAGGGGGGTTCTGAAGCTTTCTTT
V: TRBV4-2; size: .; J: TRBJ1-2; D: .; CDR3: CASSQESQGLGYTF; DNA: TGTGCCAGCAGCCAAGAATCACAGGGTTTAGGCTACACCTTC
V: TRBV5-4; size: .; J: TRBJ1-4; D: .; CDR3: CASSLTGGSLNEKLFF; DNA: TGTGCCAGCAGCTTAACGGGGGGCAGCCTTAATGAAAAACTGTTTTTT
V: TRBV2; size: .; J: TRBJ2-7; D: .; CDR3: CASKGTGLGEQYF; DNA: TGTGCCAGCAAAGGAACAGGGCTGGGAGAGCAGTACTTC
V: TRBV11-2; size: .; J: TRBJ1-1; D: .; CDR3: CASSLAGSEAFF; DNA: TGTGCCAGCAGCTTAGCAGGTAGTGAAGCTTTCTTT
V: TRBV11-2; size: .; J: TRBJ1-1; D: .; CDR3: CASSLTELNTEAFF; DNA: TGTGCCAGCAGCTTAACTGAGCTGAACACTGAAGCTTTCTTT
V: TRBV5-6; size: .; J: TRBJ1-2; D: TRBD1; CDR3: CASSLGDREYGYTF; DNA: TGTGCCAGCAGCTTGGGGGACAGGGAGTATGGCTACACCTTC